Listed below are T cell receptor beta chains from one sample, sequenced in a study of PD-L1 blockade in urothelial cancer. Clones were sequenced by immunoSEQ multiplex PCR, and TCRdb holds only the in-frame ones, with some missing. This sample has 30,000 to 40,000 clones, with approximately 86% found just once. The sequencing used PBMCs, collected around atezolizumab (anti-PD-L1) treatment. These receptors were collected from a man of 80 years or more with urothelial cancer. The CDR3 runs from the conserved cysteine through the conserved F or W. D genes are given only for firm matches. Expanded clones get a size class; other rows say once, few or many, or leave the size out.

d_call: .
clone_size: .
j_call: TRBJ1-3
v_call: TRBV7-2
cdr3_aa: CASSFYPGNTIYF
cdr3_nt: TGTGCCAGCAGCTTTTATCCTGGAAACACCATATATTTT

d_call: .
clone_size: few
j_call: TRBJ2-7
v_call: TRBV30
cdr3_aa: CAWSDGGFSYEQYF
cdr3_nt: TGTGCCTGGAGCGACGGAGGGTTTTCCTACGAGCAGTACTTC

d_call: TRBD2
clone_size: .
j_call: TRBJ2-4
v_call: TRBV4-3
cdr3_aa: CASSQSQGGAIQYF
cdr3_nt: TGCGCCAGCAGCCAATCTCAGGGAGGGGCCATTCAGTACTTC

d_call: .
clone_size: .
j_call: TRBJ2-7
v_call: TRBV11-2
cdr3_aa: CASSLAGESYEQYF
cdr3_nt: TGTGCCAGCAGCTTAGCCGGGGAATCCTACGAGCAGTACTTC

d_call: .
clone_size: .
j_call: TRBJ1-5
v_call: TRBV7-8
cdr3_aa: CASSLGTLSNQPQHF
cdr3_nt: TGTGCCAGCAGCTTAGGGACACTTAGCAATCAGCCCCAGCATTTT

d_call: TRBD1
clone_size: many
j_call: TRBJ1-1
v_call: TRBV30
cdr3_aa: CAWDRAGKAEAFF
cdr3_nt: TGTGCCTGGGACAGGGCCGGGAAGGCTGAAGCTTTCTTT

d_call: TRBD1
clone_size: .
j_call: TRBJ1-4
v_call: TRBV2
cdr3_aa: CASSYRTGPAEKLFF
cdr3_nt: TGTGCCAGCAGTTACCGGACAGGGCCGGCGGAAAAACTGTTTTTT

d_call: TRBD2
clone_size: .
j_call: TRBJ2-2
v_call: TRBV10-3
cdr3_aa: CAISSGLAGGMSPGELFF
cdr3_nt: TGTGCCATCAGCTCGGGACTAGCGGGAGGGATGTCCCCCGGGGAGCTGTTTTTT

d_call: .
clone_size: .
j_call: TRBJ2-7
v_call: TRBV15
cdr3_aa: CATSRGIQYEQYF
cdr3_nt: TGTGCCACCAGCAGAGGAATACAATACGAGCAGTACTTC

d_call: TRBD2
clone_size: .
j_call: TRBJ2-3
v_call: TRBV6-5
cdr3_aa: CASSYSLAGGADTQYF
cdr3_nt: TGTGCCAGCAGTTACTCTTTAGCGGGAGGGGCAGATACGCAGTATTTT

d_call: .
clone_size: .
j_call: TRBJ2-3
v_call: TRBV7-8
cdr3_aa: CASSLAWRPSTDTQYF
cdr3_nt: TGTGCCAGCAGCTTAGCGTGGAGACCAAGCACAGATACGCAGTATTTT

d_call: TRBD1
clone_size: .
j_call: TRBJ2-5
v_call: TRBV5-4
cdr3_aa: CASSLGQGDQETQYF
cdr3_nt: TGTGCCAGCAGCCTCGGACAGGGGGACCAAGAGACCCAGTACTTC

d_call: .
clone_size: .
j_call: TRBJ2-1
v_call: TRBV20-1
cdr3_aa: CSARSYNEQFF
cdr3_nt: TGCAGTGCTAGGAGCTACAATGAGCAGTTCTTC

d_call: TRBD1
clone_size: .
j_call: TRBJ2-1
v_call: TRBV5-4
cdr3_aa: CASSSAWTGTNEQFF
cdr3_nt: TGTGCCAGCAGCTCGGCCTGGACAGGGACTAATGAGCAGTTCTTC

d_call: TRBD1
clone_size: few
j_call: TRBJ2-7
v_call: TRBV19
cdr3_aa: CASSMNRGRNYEQYF
cdr3_nt: TGTGCCAGTAGTATGAACAGGGGGCGTAACTACGAGCAGTACTTC

d_call: .
clone_size: .
j_call: TRBJ2-6
v_call: TRBV18
cdr3_aa: CASSPGGRYSGANVLTF
cdr3_nt: TGTGCCAGCTCACCGGGGGGTCGCTACTCTGGGGCCAACGTCCTGACTTTC

d_call: TRBD2
clone_size: .
j_call: TRBJ2-1
v_call: TRBV7-2
cdr3_aa: CASSQALLATSYNEQFF
cdr3_nt: TGTGCCAGCAGCCAAGCCCTACTAGCGACGTCCTACAATGAGCAGTTCTTC

d_call: .
clone_size: .
j_call: TRBJ1-5
v_call: TRBV5-8
cdr3_aa: CASSFAGFQPQHF
cdr3_nt: TGTGCCAGCAGCTTCGCAGGGTTCCAGCCCCAGCATTTT

d_call: TRBD2
clone_size: .
j_call: TRBJ2-1
v_call: TRBV2
cdr3_aa: CASSPGLAYVSGSYNEQFF
cdr3_nt: TGTGCCAGCAGTCCGGGACTAGCGTATGTCTCCGGCTCCTACAATGAGCAGTTCTTC

d_call: TRBD1
clone_size: .
j_call: TRBJ1-1
v_call: TRBV5-4
cdr3_aa: CASRADRGKNTEAFF
cdr3_nt: TGTGCCAGCAGGGCGGACAGGGGGAAAAACACTGAAGCTTTCTTT

d_call: TRBD1
clone_size: .
j_call: TRBJ1-2
v_call: TRBV5-1
cdr3_aa: CASSLTQGADGYTF
cdr3_nt: TGCGCCAGCAGCTTGACGCAGGGGGCTGATGGCTACACCTTC

d_call: .
clone_size: once
j_call: TRBJ2-7
v_call: TRBV6-1
cdr3_aa: CASSDAYEQYF
cdr3_nt: TGTGCCAGCAGTGACGCCTACGAGCAGTACTTC

d_call: TRBD1
clone_size: few
j_call: TRBJ1-1
v_call: TRBV9
cdr3_aa: CASSPRDRLNTEAFF
cdr3_nt: TGTGCCAGCAGCCCCCGGGACAGATTAAACACTGAAGCTTTCTTT

d_call: TRBD2
clone_size: .
j_call: TRBJ2-7
v_call: TRBV7-2
cdr3_aa: CASSARLAGGPGEQYF
cdr3_nt: TGTGCCAGCAGCGCGCGACTAGCGGGAGGGCCGGGTGAGCAGTACTTC

d_call: .
clone_size: .
j_call: TRBJ1-1
v_call: TRBV11-2
cdr3_aa: CASSPGSWTARDTEAFF
cdr3_nt: TGTGCCAGCAGCCCGGGAAGTTGGACCGCGAGGGACACTGAAGCTTTCTTT

d_call: .
clone_size: .
j_call: TRBJ2-1
v_call: TRBV11-2
cdr3_aa: CASSPRTKTYNEQFF
cdr3_nt: TGTGCCAGCAGCCCCAGGACAAAAACCTACAATGAGCAGTTCTTC

d_call: .
clone_size: .
j_call: TRBJ2-7
v_call: TRBV19
cdr3_aa: CASSIGGDPSYEQYF
cdr3_nt: TGTGCCAGTAGTATAGGGGGAGACCCCTCCTACGAGCAGTACTTC

d_call: .
clone_size: .
j_call: TRBJ2-3
v_call: TRBV19
cdr3_aa: CASSIAADIFTDTQYF
cdr3_nt: TGTGCCAGTAGTATAGCGGCAGACATCTTCACAGATACGCAGTATTTT

d_call: TRBD1
clone_size: .
j_call: TRBJ2-7
v_call: TRBV27
cdr3_aa: CASSPSPRTGYEQYF
cdr3_nt: TGTGCCAGCAGTCCAAGCCCCCGGACAGGCTACGAGCAGTACTTC

d_call: .
clone_size: few
j_call: TRBJ2-7
v_call: TRBV9
cdr3_aa: CASSVGGQPTYEQYF
cdr3_nt: TGTGCCAGCAGCGTCGGGGGACAGCCCACCTACGAGCAGTACTTC

d_call: TRBD1
clone_size: once
j_call: TRBJ1-2
v_call: TRBV5-1
cdr3_aa: CASSPEGAGGYTF
cdr3_nt: TGCGCCAGCAGCCCGGAGGGGGCGGGCGGCTACACCTTC

d_call: .
clone_size: few
j_call: TRBJ2-3
v_call: TRBV28
cdr3_aa: CASSDSGSSTDTQYF
cdr3_nt: TGTGCCAGCAGTGATAGCGGATCTAGCACAGATACGCAGTATTTT

d_call: .
clone_size: .
j_call: TRBJ2-3
v_call: TRBV6-5
cdr3_aa: CASSYGGITDTQYF
cdr3_nt: TGTGCCAGCAGTTACGGAGGGATCACAGATACGCAGTATTTT

d_call: TRBD1
clone_size: .
j_call: TRBJ2-2
v_call: TRBV6-1
cdr3_aa: CASSGRTGGTGELFF
cdr3_nt: TGTGCCAGCAGTGGTAGAACAGGGGGCACCGGGGAGCTGTTTTTT

d_call: TRBD2
clone_size: .
j_call: TRBJ2-5
v_call: TRBV10-3
cdr3_aa: CAISAPTSGGETQYF
cdr3_nt: TGTGCCATCAGTGCCCCGACTAGCGGAGGAGAGACCCAGTACTTC

d_call: .
clone_size: once
j_call: TRBJ1-4
v_call: TRBV19
cdr3_aa: CASSIGGATNEKLFF
cdr3_nt: TGTGCCAGTAGTATCGGTGGGGCAACCAATGAAAAACTGTTTTTT

d_call: .
clone_size: .
j_call: TRBJ1-2
v_call: TRBV5-1
cdr3_aa: CASSLAGDKSYGYTF
cdr3_nt: TGCGCCAGCAGCTTGGCCGGGGATAAGTCCTATGGCTACACCTTC

d_call: TRBD2
clone_size: .
j_call: TRBJ2-2
v_call: TRBV6-1
cdr3_aa: CASSEPFIRLAVGGELFF
cdr3_nt: TGTGCCAGCAGTGAACCTTTTATAAGACTAGCGGTTGGCGGGGAGCTGTTTTTT

d_call: .
clone_size: .
j_call: TRBJ1-2
v_call: TRBV2
cdr3_aa: CASSDFSIQVGGYTF
cdr3_nt: TGTGCCAGCAGTGATTTCTCGATACAGGTCGGGGGCTACACCTTC

d_call: .
clone_size: .
j_call: TRBJ2-2
v_call: TRBV18
cdr3_aa: CASSVEGGAGRITGELFF
cdr3_nt: TGTGCCAGCTCGGTGGAAGGAGGGGCAGGGCGTATCACCGGGGAGCTGTTTTTT

d_call: TRBD1
clone_size: .
j_call: TRBJ1-2
v_call: TRBV6-1
cdr3_aa: CASSSTGSNYGYTF
cdr3_nt: TGTGCCAGCAGTTCGACAGGGAGTAACTATGGCTACACCTTC

d_call: .
clone_size: few
j_call: TRBJ2-3
v_call: TRBV21-1
cdr3_aa: CASSKTPPVGDTQYF
cdr3_nt: TGTGCCAGCAGCAAAACCCCCCCGGTTGGAGATACGCAGTATTTT

d_call: TRBD2
clone_size: once
j_call: TRBJ2-2
v_call: TRBV2
cdr3_aa: CASKRGLAGEIGELFF
cdr3_nt: TGTGCCAGCAAAAGGGGACTAGCGGGAGAAATCGGGGAGCTGTTTTTT

d_call: TRBD1
clone_size: .
j_call: TRBJ2-2
v_call: TRBV30
cdr3_aa: CAWNRGPGTGELFF
cdr3_nt: TGTGCCTGGAACAGGGGGCCGGGCACCGGGGAGCTGTTTTTT

d_call: .
clone_size: few
j_call: TRBJ1-4
v_call: TRBV5-1
cdr3_aa: CASSFGHGNEKLFF
cdr3_nt: TGCGCCAGCAGCTTCGGACACGGGAATGAAAAACTGTTTTTT